These 6 T cell receptor beta chains were sequenced from one sample in a study of blood T cell repertoires in COVID-19. Here immunoSEQ multiplex PCR was the method, and the copy in TCRdb shows in-frame clones only, minus some. The data hold about 150,000 clones, with 80% observed a single time. The sequencing input was peripheral blood. The source of these receptors is a man between 60 and 75 years old with acute or convalescent COVID-19.

V and J are TRBV7-2 and TRBJ2-5, with 8 bases aligning to TRBD1. This CDR3 region has 13 residues. Germline V gene lookup returns CDR1 SGHTA and CDR2 FQGNSA. The ends lost 2 bases at V and 5 bases at J; junction bases unmatched: 1. As DNA, the CDR3 is TGTGCCAGCAGCTTAAACAGGGGGGAGACCCAGTACTTC. Amino acid sequence: CASSLNRGETQYF.

Notes on this clone: The sample contains more than one DNA sequence encoding this CDR3. CDR3 sequence: CASSPHPGSTDTQYF. Written as DNA, the CDR3 is TGTGCCAGCAGCCCCCACCCGGGGAGCACAGATACGCAGTATTTT. V gene TRBV9 combines with J gene TRBJ2-3; a weak D match, TRBD2 (5 bases). Germline V CDR1 and CDR2: SGDLS, YYNGEE. CDR3 length: 15 residues. Trimming stripped 4 bases from V and 0 bases from J, with 12 bases between.

This clone appeared a few times. The chain combines TRBV2 with TRBJ2-7, with TRBD2 as a possible D gene (5 bases). The CDR3 consists of 12 residues. V was clipped by 4 bases and J by 6 bases, with 10 bases between them. Germline V gives CDR1 SNHLY, CDR2 FYNNEI. In nucleotides, the CDR3 is TGTGCCAGCAGTGGGCATAGCGCCGAGCAGTACTTC. The encoded protein is CASSGHSAEQYF.

V gene TRBV5-1 combines with J gene TRBJ2-7, with 10 bases matching TRBD1. V dropped 5 bases and J dropped 5; count of bases not matched to a gene: 10. Germline assignment: CDR1 SGHRS and CDR2 YFSETQ. The CDR3 sequence is 15 residues long. The CDR3 DNA sequence: TGCGCCAGCAGTATAAGCCGGGACAGGGGCCACGAGCAGTACTTC. It is translated as CASSISRDRGHEQYF.

The chain is built from TRBV5-6 and TRBJ2-7; D is possibly TRBD1 (5 bases). Trimming cost V 1 base and J 3 bases, with 11 bases left between them. This CDR3 has 14 amino acids. Germline V gene lookup returns CDR1 SGHDT and CDR2 YYEEEE. CDR3 in amino acids: CASSLYRKIYEQYF. CDR3 DNA sequence: TGTGCCAGCAGCTTGTACAGGAAAATCTACGAGCAGTACTTC.

This chain links TRBV18 with TRBJ1-1; D not resolved. The CDR3 loop spans 14 amino acids. V lost 3 bases, J lost 7 bases, and 15 bases lay in between. From germline, CDR1 is KGHSH and CDR2 LQKENI. CDR3 bases: TGTGCCAGCTCACCGGGAGTCGAAGGTAATGAAGCTTTCTTT. Protein sequence: CASSPGVEGNEAFF.